This entry features one T cell receptor (beta chain) sequence. Antigen unknown. The data belong to a study of T cells after posttransplantation cyclophosphamide. Study results and limitations: Donor CD8+ memory clones often dominated recipient blood repertoires at later times.

Germline V lookup: CDR1 SGDLS, CDR2 YYNGEE. Trimming stripped 3 bases from V and 7 bases from J, with 11 bases between. The CDR3 sequence is 13 residues long. A marrow graft followed busulfan-fludarabine conditioning, with cyclophosphamide on days +3 and +4. The data were produced by immunoSEQ multiplex PCR, yet TCRdb's version contains in-frame clones alone and is incomplete. The profile shows roughly 10,000 clones, around four fifths of them singletons. The chain has TRBV9 and TRBJ1-5; no firm D call. The input for sequencing was PBMCs, taken more than 1,700 days after allogeneic stem cell transplant with posttransplant cyclophosphamide. The sequence derives from a female patient in her fifties or sixties who received an allogeneic stem cell transplant from a related donor, was CMV-positive, and had no GVHD. The graft donor may have given rise to some T cells. The CDR3 region has the DNA TGTGCCAGCAGCGGCTTGACGGGACAGCCCCAGCATTTT. It is translated as CASSGLTGQPQHF. Full variable domain (missing parts from reference TRBV9 and TRBJ1-5): DSGVTQTPKHLITATGQRVTLRCSPRSGDLSVYWYQQSLDQGLQFLIQYYNGEERAKGNILERFSAQQFPDLHSELNLSSLELGDSALYFCASSGLTGQPQHFGDGTRLSIL.